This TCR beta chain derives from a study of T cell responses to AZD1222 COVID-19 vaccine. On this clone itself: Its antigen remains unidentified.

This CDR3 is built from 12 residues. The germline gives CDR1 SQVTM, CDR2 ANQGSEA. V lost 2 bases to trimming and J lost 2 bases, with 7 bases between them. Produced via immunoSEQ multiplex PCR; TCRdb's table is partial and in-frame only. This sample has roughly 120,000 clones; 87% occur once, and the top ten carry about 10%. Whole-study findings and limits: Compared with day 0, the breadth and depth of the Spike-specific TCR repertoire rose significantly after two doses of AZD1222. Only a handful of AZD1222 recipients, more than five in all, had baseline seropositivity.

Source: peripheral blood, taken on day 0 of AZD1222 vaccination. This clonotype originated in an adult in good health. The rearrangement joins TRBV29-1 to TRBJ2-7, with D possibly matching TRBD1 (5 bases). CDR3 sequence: CSVEWGPYEQYF. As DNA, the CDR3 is TGCAGCGTTGAATGGGGCCCCTACGAGCAGTACTTC.